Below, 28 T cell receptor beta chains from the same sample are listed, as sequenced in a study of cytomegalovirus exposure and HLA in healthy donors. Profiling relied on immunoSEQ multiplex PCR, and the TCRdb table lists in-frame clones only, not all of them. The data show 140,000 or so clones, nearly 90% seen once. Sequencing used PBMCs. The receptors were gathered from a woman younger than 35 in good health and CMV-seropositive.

CDR3 sequence: CASSPASGGASSYEQYF. The CDR3 nucleotides are TGTGCCAGCAGCCCGGCTAGCGGGGGGGCTAGCTCCTACGAGCAGTACTTC. This chain joins TRBV9 and TRBJ2-7; 12 positions match TRBD2. The V gene end was trimmed by 4 bases and the J gene end by 0 bases; junction bases not matched to a gene: 8. Per germline, CDR1 SGDLS and CDR2 YYNGEE. This CDR3 region has 17 residues.

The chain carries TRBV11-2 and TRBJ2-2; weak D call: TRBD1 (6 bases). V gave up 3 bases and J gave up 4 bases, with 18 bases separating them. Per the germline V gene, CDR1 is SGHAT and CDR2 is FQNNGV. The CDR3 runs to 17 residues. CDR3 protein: CASSFPLTGTRTGELFF. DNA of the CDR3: TGTGCCAGCAGCTTCCCTCTTACCGGGACACGCACCGGGGAGCTGTTTTTT. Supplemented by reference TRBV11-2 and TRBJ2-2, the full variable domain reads EAGVAQSPRYKIIEKRQSVAFWCNPISGHATLYWYQQILGQGPKLLIQFQNNGVVDDSQLPKDRFSAERLKGVDSTLKIQPAKLEDSAVYLCASSFPLTGTRTGELFFGEGSRLTVL.

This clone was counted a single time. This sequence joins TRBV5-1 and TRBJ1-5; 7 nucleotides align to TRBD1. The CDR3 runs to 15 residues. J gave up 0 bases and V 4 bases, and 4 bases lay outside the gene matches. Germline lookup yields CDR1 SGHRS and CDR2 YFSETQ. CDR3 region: CASSPTGNSNQPQHF. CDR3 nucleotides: TGCGCCAGCAGCCCGACAGGGAATAGCAATCAGCCCCAGCATTTT.

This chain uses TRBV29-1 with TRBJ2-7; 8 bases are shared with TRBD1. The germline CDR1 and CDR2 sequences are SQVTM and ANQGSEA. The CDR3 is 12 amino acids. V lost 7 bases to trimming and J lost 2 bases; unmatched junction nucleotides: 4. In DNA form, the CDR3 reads TGCAGCGGCGGACAGGGCGCCTACGAGCAGTACTTC. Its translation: CSGGQGAYEQYF.

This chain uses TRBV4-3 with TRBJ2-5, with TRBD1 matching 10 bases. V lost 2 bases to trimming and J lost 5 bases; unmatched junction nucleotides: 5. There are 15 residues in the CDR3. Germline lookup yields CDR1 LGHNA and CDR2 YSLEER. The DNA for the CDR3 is TGCGCCAGCAGCCAAAGAGGGACAGGGGACGAGACCCAGTACTTC. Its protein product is CASSQRGTGDETQYF.

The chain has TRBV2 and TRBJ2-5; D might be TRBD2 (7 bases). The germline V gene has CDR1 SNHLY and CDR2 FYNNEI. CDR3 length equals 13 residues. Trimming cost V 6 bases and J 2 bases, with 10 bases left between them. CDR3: CASREGGQETQYF. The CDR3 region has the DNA TGTGCCAGCAGGGAGGGGGGGCAAGAGACCCAGTACTTC. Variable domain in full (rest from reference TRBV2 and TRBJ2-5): EPEVTQTPSHQVTQMGQEVILRCVPISNHLYFYWYRQILGQKVEFLVSFYNNEISEKSEIFDDQFSVERPDGSNFTLKIRSTKLEDSAMYFCASREGGQETQYFGPGTRLLVL.

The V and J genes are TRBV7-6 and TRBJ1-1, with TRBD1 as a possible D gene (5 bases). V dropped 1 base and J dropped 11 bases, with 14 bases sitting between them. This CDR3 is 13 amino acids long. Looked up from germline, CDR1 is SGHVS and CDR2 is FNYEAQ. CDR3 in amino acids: CASSLEGNLGAFF. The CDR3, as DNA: TGTGCCAGCAGCTTAGAGGGGAACTTAGGGGCTTTCTTT. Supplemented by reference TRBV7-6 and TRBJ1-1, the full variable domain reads GAGVSQSPRYKVTKRGQDVALRCDPISGHVSLYWYRQALGQGPEFLTYFNYEAQQDKSGLPNDRFSAERPEGSISTLTIQRTEQRDSAMYRCASSLEGNLGAFFGQGTRLTVV.

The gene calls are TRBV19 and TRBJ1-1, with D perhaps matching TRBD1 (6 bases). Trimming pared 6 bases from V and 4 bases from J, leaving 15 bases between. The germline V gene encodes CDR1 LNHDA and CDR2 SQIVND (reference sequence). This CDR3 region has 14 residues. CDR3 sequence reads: CASSKRTVGTEAFF. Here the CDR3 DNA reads TGTGCCAGTAGCAAAAGGACAGTCGGCACTGAAGCTTTCTTT. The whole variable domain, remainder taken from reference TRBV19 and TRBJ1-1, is DGGITQSPKYLFRKEGQNVTLSCEQNLNHDAMYWYRQDPGQGLRLIYYSQIVNDFQKGDIAEGYSVSREKKESFPLTVTSAQKNPTAFYLCASSKRTVGTEAFFGQGTRLTVV.

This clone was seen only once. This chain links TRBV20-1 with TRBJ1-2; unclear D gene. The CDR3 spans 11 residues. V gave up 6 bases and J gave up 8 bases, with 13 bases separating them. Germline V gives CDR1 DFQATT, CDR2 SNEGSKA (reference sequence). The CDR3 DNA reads TGCAGTGCCGAGATAGGCGGGGGCTACACCTTC. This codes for CSAEIGGGYTF.

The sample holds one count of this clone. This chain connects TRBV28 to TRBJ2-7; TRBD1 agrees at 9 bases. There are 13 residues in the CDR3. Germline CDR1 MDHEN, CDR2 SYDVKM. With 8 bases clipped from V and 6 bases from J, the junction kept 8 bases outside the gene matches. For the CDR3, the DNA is TGTGCCAGCTTAGGACAGGGGCCGACCGAGCAGTACTTC. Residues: CASLGQGPTEQYF.

Here the CDR3 reads CASSYDSRNEKLFF. DNA of the CDR3: TGTGCCAGCAGTTACGACAGCCGTAATGAAAAACTGTTTTTT. This chain uses TRBV6-5 with TRBJ1-4; perhaps TRBD1 as D (5 bases). V was pared by 2 bases and J by 4 bases, with 8 bases between. There are 14 residues in the CDR3. Germline values: CDR1 MNHEY, CDR2 SVGAGI.

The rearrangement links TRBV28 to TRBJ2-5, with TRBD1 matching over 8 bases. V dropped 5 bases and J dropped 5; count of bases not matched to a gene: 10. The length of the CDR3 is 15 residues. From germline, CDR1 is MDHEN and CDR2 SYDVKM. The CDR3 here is CASSLGQGVSETQYF. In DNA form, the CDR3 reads TGTGCCAGCAGTCTAGGACAGGGAGTATCGGAGACCCAGTACTTC.

This CDR3 is CASSTPSYNEQFF. The CDR3, as DNA: TGTGCCAGCAGTACACCTTCCTACAATGAGCAGTTCTTC. The chain is built from TRBV6-6 and TRBJ2-1, with no clear D. Germline V lookup: CDR1 MNHNY, CDR2 SVGAGI (reference sequence). The CDR3 extends over 13 amino acids. V lost 5 bases and J lost 1, with 6 bases in between.

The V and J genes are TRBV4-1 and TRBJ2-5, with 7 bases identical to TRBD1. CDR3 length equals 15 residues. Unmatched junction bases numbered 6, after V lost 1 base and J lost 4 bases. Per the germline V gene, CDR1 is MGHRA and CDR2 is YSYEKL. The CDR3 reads CASSQVWTGSETQYF. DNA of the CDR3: TGCGCCAGCAGCCAAGTATGGACAGGCTCAGAGACCCAGTACTTC.

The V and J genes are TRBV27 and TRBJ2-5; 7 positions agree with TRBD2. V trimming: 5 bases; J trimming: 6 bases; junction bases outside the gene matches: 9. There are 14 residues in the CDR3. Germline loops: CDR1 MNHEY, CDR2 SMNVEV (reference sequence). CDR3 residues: CASSPLLASKTQYF. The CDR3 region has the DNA TGTGCCAGCAGTCCATTACTAGCGTCGAAGACCCAGTACTTC.

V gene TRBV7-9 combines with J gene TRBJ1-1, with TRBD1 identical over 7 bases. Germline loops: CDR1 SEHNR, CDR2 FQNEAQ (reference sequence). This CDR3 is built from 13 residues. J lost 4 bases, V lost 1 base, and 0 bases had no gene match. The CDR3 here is CASSLEGATEAFF. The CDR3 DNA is TGTGCCAGCAGCTTAGAGGGGGCCACTGAAGCTTTCTTT.

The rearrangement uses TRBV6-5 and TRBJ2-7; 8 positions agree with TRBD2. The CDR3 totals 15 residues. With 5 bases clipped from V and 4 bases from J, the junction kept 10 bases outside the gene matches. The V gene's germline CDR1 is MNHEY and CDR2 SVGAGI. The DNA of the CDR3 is TGTGCCAGCAGTGTTGGGTCACGGGGGGGTTACGAGCAGTACTTC. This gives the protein CASSVGSRGGYEQYF.

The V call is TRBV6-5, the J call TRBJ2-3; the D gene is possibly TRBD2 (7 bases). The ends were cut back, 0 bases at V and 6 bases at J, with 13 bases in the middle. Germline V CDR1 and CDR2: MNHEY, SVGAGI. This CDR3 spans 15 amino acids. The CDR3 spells CASSYSGGGPDTQYF. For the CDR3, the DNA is TGTGCCAGCAGTTACTCGGGGGGGGGCCCCGATACGCAGTATTTT.

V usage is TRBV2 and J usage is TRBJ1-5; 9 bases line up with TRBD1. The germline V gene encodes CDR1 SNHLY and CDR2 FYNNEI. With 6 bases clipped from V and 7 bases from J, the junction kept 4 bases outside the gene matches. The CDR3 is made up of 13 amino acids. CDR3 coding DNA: TGTGCCAGCAGGGGACAGGGTGTGCAGCCCCAGCATTTT. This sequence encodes CASRGQGVQPQHF.

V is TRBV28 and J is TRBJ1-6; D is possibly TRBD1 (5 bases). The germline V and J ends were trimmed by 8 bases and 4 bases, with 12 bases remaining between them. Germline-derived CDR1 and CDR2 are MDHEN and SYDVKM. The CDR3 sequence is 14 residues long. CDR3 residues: CASEQERYNSPLHF. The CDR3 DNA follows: TGTGCCAGCGAACAGGAGCGTTATAATTCACCCCTCCACTTT.

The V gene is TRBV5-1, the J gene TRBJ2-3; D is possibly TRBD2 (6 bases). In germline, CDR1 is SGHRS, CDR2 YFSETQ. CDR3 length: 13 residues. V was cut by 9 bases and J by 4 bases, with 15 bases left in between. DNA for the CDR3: TGCGCCACCAGACGGGACTTCCCAGATACGCAGTATTTT. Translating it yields CATRRDFPDTQYF.

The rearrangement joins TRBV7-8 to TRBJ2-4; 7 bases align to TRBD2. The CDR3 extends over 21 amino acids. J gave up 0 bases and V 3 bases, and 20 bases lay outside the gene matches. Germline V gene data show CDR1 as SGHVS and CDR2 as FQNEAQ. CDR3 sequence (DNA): TGTGCCAGCAGCTTCACGCGGGGGTGGGGCCGACGAGGGACAGCCAAAAACATTCAGTACTTC. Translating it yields CASSFTRGWGRRGTAKNIQYF.

In nucleotides, the CDR3 is TGTGCCAGCAGCTTAAACCGGGAGACCCAGTACTTC. Translating gives CASSLNRETQYF. J is TRBJ2-5 and V is TRBV7-2; D remains ambiguous. Germline V gene sequence: CDR1 SGHTA, CDR2 FQGNSA. The CDR3 covers 12 residues. Trimming shortened V by 2 bases and J by 5 bases, and 6 bases separated the two germline ends. Filled out from reference TRBV7-2 and TRBJ2-5, the complete variable domain reads GAGVSQSPSNKVTEKGKDVELRCDPISGHTALYWYRQSLGQGLEFLIYFQGNSAPDKSGLPSDRFSAERTGGSVSTLTIQRTQQEDSAVYLCASSLNRETQYFGPGTRLLVL.

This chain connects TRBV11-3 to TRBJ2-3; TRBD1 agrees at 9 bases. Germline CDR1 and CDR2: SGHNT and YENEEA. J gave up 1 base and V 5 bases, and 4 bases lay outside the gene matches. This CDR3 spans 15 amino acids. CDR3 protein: CASSPGQGGTDTQYF. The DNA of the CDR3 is TGTGCCAGCAGCCCGGGACAGGGCGGCACAGATACGCAGTATTTT.

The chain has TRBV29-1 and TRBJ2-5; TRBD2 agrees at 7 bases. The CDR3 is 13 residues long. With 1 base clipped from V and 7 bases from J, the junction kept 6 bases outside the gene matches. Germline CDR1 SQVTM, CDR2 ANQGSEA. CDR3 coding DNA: TGCAGCGTTGAAGGGGAGGGTTTAAGGACCCAGTACTTC. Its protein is CSVEGEGLRTQYF. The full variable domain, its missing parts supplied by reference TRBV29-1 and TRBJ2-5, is SAVISQKPSRDICQRGTSLTIQCQVDSQVTMMFWYRQQPGQSLTLIATANQGSEATYESGFVIDKFPISRPNLTFSTLTVSNMSPEDSSIYLCSVEGEGLRTQYFGPGTRLLVL.

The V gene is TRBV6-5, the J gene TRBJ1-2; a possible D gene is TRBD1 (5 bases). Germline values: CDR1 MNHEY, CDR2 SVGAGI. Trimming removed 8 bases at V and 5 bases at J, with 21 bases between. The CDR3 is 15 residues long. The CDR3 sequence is CASGTGTSGGYGYTF. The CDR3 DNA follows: TGTGCCAGCGGGACCGGGACGTCGGGGGGATATGGCTACACCTTC.

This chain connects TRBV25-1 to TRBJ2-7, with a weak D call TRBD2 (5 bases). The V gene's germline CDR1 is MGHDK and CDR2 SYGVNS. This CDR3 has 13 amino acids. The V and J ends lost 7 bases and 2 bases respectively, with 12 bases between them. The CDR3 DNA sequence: TGTGCCAGCACTGACCCTAGCACCTACGAGCAGTACTTC. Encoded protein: CASTDPSTYEQYF.

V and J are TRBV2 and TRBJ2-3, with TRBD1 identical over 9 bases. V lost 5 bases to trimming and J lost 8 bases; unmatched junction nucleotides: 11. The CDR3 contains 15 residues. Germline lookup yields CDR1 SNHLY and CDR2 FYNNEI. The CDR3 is CASSIGTGPQVTQYF. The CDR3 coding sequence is TGTGCCAGCAGTATCGGGACAGGGCCACAAGTTACGCAGTATTTT.